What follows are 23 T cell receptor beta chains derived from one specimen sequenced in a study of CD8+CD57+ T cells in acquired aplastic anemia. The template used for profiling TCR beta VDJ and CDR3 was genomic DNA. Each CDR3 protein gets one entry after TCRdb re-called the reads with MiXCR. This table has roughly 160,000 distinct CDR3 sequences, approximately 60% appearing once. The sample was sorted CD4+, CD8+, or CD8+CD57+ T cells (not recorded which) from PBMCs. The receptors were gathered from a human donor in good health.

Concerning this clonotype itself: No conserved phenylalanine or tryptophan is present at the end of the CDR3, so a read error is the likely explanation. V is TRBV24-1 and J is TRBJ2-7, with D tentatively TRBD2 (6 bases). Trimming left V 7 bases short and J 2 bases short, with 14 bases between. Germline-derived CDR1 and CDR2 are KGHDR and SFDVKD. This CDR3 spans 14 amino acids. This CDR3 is CATRGDSGTYEQYS. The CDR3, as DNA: TGTGCCACCAGGGGGGACTCTGGTACCTACGAGCAGTACTCC.

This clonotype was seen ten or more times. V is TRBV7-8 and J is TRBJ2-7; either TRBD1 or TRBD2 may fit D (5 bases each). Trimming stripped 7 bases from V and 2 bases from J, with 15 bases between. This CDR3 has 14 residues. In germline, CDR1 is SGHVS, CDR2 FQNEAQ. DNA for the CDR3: TGTGCCAGCACCGAGATTGGGGACCCCTACGAGCAGTACTTC. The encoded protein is CASTEIGDPYEQYF. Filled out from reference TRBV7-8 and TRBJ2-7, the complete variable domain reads GAGVSQSPRYKVAKRGQDVALRCDPISGHVSLFWYQQALGQGPEFLTYFQNEAQLDKSGLPSDRFFAERPEGSVSTLKIQRTQQEDSAVYLCASTEIGDPYEQYFGPGTRLTVT.

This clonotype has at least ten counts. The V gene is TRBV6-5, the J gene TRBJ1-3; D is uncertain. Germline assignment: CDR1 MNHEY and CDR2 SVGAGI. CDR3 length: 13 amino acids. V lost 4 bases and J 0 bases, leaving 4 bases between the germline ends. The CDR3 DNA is TGTGCCAGCAGTTGGGGCTCTGGAAACACCATATATTTT. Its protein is CASSWGSGNTIYF.

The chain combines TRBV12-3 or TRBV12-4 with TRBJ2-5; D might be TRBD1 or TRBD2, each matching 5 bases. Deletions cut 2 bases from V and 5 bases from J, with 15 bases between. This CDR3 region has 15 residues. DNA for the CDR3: TGTGCCAGCAGTTTAACGAGACAGTGGGAGGAGACCCAGTACTTC. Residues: CASSLTRQWEETQYF.

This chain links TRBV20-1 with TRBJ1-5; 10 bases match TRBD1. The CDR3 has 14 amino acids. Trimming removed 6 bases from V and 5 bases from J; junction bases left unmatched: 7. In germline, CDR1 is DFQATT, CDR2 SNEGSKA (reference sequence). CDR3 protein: CSAWPGTGDQPQHF. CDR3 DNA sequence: TGCAGTGCGTGGCCGGGGACAGGGGATCAGCCCCAGCATTTT.

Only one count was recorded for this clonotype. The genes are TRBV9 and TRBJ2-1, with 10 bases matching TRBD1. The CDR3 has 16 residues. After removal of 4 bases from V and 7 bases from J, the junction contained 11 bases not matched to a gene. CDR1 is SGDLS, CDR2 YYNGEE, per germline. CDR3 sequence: CASSQGTGTGENEQFF. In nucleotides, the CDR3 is TGTGCCAGCAGCCAAGGGACCGGGACAGGGGAAAATGAGCAGTTCTTC.

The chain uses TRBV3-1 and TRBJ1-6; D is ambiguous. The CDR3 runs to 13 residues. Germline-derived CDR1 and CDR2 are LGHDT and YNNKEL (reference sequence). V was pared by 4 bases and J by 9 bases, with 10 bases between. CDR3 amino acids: CASSLKSASPLHF. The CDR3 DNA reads TGTGCCAGCAGCCTCAAATCTGCTTCACCCCTCCACTTT.

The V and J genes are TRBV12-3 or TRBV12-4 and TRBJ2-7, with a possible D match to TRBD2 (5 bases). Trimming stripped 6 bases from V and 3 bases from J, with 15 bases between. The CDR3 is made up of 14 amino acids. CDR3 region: CASSPASGVYEQYF. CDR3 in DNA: TGTGCCAGCAGCCCAGCCAGCGGAGTCTACGAGCAGTACTTC.

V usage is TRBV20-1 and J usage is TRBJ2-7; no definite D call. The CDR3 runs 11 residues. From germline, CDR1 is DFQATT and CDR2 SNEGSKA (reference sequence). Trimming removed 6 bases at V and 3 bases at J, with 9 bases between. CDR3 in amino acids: CSALADYEQYF. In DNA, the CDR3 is TGCAGTGCATTAGCAGACTACGAGCAGTACTTC.

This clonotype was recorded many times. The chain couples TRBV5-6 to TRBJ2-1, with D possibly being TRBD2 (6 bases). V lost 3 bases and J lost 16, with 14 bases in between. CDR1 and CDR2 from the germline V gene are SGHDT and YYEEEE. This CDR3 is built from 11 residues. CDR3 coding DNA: TGTGCCAGCAGCTCCGATGGGGACTTCTTCTTC. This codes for CASSSDGDFFF.

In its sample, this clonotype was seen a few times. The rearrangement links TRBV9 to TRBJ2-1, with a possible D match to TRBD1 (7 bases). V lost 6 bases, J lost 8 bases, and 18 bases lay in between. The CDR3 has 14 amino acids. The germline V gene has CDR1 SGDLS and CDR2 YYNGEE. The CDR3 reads CASNGRDRVDEQFF. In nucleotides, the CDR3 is TGTGCCAGCAACGGGAGAGACAGGGTCGATGAGCAGTTCTTC.

CDR3: CSARATGTSYGYTF. As DNA, the CDR3 is TGCAGTGCTAGGGCGACAGGGACTTCCTATGGCTACACCTTC. V gene TRBV20-1 combines with J gene TRBJ1-2; 7 bases match TRBD1. CDR1 is DFQATT and CDR2 is SNEGSKA in the germline V gene (reference sequence). The V and J ends lost 3 bases and 4 bases, in that order; junction bases with no gene match: 8. The CDR3 loop spans 14 amino acids.

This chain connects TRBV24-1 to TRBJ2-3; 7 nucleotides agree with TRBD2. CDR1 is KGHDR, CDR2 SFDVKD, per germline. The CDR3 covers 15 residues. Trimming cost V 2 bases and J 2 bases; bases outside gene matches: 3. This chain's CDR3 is CATSDSSGYTDTQYF. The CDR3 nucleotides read TGTGCCACCAGTGATTCTAGCGGCTACACAGATACGCAGTATTTT.

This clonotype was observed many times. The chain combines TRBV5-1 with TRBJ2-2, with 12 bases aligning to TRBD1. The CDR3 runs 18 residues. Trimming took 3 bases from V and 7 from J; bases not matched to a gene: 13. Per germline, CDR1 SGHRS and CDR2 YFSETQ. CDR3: CASSYRDRGRLMGGELFF. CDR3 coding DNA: TGCGCCAGCAGCTACCGGGACAGGGGGCGATTGATGGGCGGGGAGCTGTTTTTT.

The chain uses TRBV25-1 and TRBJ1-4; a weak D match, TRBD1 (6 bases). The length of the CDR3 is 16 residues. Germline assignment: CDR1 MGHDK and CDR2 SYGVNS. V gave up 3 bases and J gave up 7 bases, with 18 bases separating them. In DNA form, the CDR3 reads TGTGCCAGCAGTGACAGGGGAGGAGGATGGAGTGAAAAACTGTTTTTT. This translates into CASSDRGGGWSEKLFF. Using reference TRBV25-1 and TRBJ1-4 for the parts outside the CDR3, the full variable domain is EADIYQTPRYLVIGTGKKITLECSQTMGHDKMYWYQQDPGMELHLIHYSYGVNSTEKGDLSSESTVSRIRTEHFPLTLESARPSHTSQYLCASSDRGGGWSEKLFFGSGTQLSVL.

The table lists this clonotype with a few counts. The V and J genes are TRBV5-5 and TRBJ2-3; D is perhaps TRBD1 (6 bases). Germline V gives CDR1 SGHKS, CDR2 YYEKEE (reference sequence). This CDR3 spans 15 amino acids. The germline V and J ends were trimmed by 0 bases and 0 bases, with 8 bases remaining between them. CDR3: CASSLVGASTDTQYF. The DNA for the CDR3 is TGTGCCAGCAGCTTGGTGGGGGCTAGCACAGATACGCAGTATTTT.

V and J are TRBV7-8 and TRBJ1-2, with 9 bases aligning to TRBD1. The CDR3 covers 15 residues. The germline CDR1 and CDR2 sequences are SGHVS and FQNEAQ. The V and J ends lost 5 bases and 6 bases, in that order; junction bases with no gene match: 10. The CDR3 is CASSPRTGEIDGYTF. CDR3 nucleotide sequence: TGTGCCAGCAGCCCCCGGACAGGGGAAATAGATGGCTACACCTTC.

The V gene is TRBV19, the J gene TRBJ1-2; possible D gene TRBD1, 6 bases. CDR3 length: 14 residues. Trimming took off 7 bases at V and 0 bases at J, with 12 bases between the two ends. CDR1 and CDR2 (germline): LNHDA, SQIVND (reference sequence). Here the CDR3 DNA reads TGTGCCAGTAAAGCTCCAGGGGCTAACTATGGCTACACCTTC. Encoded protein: CASKAPGANYGYTF.

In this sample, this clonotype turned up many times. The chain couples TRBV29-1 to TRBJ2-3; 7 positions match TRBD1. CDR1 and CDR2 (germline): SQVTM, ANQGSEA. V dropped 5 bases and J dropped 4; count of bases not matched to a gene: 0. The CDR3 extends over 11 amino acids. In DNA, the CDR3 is TGCAGCGTTACAGGGGCAGATACGCAGTATTTT. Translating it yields CSVTGADTQYF.

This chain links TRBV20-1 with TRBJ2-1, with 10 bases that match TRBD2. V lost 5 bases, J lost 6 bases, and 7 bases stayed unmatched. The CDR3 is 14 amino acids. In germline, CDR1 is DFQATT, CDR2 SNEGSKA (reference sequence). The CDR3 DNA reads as TGCAGTGCTCCACTAGCGGGGCCGATCAATGAGCAGTTCTTC. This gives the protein CSAPLAGPINEQFF.

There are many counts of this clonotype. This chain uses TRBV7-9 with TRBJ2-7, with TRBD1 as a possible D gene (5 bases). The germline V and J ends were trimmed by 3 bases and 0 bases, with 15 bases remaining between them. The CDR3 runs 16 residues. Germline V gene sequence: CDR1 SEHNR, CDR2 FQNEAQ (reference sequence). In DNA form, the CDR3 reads TGTGCCAGCAGCTTCACCTCGACAGCCTACTCCTACGAGCAGTACTTC. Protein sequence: CASSFTSTAYSYEQYF.

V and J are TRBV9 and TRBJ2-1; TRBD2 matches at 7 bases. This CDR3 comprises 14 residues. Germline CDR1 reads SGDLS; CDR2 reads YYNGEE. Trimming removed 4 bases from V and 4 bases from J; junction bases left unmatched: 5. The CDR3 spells CASSRDYRYNEQFF. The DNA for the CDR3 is TGTGCCAGCAGCCGGGACTACCGGTACAATGAGCAGTTCTTC. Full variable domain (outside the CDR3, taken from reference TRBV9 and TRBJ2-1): DSGVTQTPKHLITATGQRVTLRCSPRSGDLSVYWYQQSLDQGLQFLIQYYNGEERAKGNILERFSAQQFPDLHSELNLSSLELGDSALYFCASSRDYRYNEQFFGPGTRLTVL.

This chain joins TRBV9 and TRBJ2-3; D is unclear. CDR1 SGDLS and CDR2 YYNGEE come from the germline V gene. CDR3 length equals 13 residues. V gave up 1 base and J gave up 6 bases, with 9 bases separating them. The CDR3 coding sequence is TGTGCCAGCAGCGTAAGCCGTGGGGATACGCAGTATTTT. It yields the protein CASSVSRGDTQYF.